This TCR beta chain stems from a study of neurological immune-mediated disorders. Synthesis of cDNA used 5'RACE (with 10-nucleotide random UMIs). One entry per CDR3 protein, called by TCRdb with MiXCR from the 5' RACE reads. The sample yields approximately 80,000 distinct CDR3 sequences, almost 6% seen once. Study-level points and caveats: HTLV-1-associated myelopathy led in TCR clonal expansion, while multiple sclerosis ranked lowest, below healthy controls. Across subjects, expanded clones had no CDR3 amino acid sequences in common, pointing to private repertoires in all groups.

As for time point: longitudinal time-point 2. A total of 2 million PBMCs stored at -80 degrees C provided the unsorted libraries. V was clipped by 6 bases and J by 1 base, with 14 bases between them. CDR3 size: 15 residues. Germline V lookup: CDR1 MNHEY, CDR2 SVGEGT. This clonotype was counted many times. Its antigen is not identified. Sequencing input: PBMCs. This clonotype originated in a woman aged 60-75 years with multiple sclerosis. The chain employs TRBV6-2 or TRBV6-3 and TRBJ2-3, with TRBD2 as a possible D gene (5 bases). This CDR3 reads CASSYAGSRTDTQYF. Here the CDR3 DNA reads TGTGCCAGCAGCTACGCGGGCTCTCGCACAGATACGCAGTATTTT.